Described below is a single T cell receptor (beta chain) sequence and its context. Other DNA sequences within the sample encode an identical CDR3. These data come from a study of blood T cell repertoires in COVID-19. Study overall: Spain, Italy and the United States supplied samples that represented acute and convalescent COVID-19.

The repertoire was sequenced with immunoSEQ multiplex PCR; TCRdb's copy has only in-frame clones and lacks some. The sample lists roughly 440,000 clones, approximately 88% seen once, with roughly 12% in the top ten. Germline loops: CDR1 SEHNR, CDR2 FQNEAQ (reference sequence). V lost 5 bases and J 0 bases, leaving 4 bases between the germline ends. CDR3 length: 12 residues. This chain uses TRBV7-9 with TRBJ1-1; no clear D gene. Sample: peripheral blood. The TCR was taken from a woman between 45 and 60 years old with COVID-19, enrolled during active disease. Written as DNA, the CDR3 is TGTGCCAGCAGCCCTATGAACACTGAAGCTTTCTTT. Its protein product is CASSPMNTEAFF.